Listed here are 24 T cell receptor beta chains from one sample, sequenced in a study of cytomegalovirus exposure and HLA in healthy donors. Primers: 60 Vbeta forward and 13 Jbeta reverse. Assay used: immunoSEQ multiplex PCR; TCRdb lists only in-frame clones, some missing. The sample records about 120,000 clones, 60% to 70% being singletons. Sequenced input: PBMCs. These receptors were collected from a woman aged 40 to 50 in good health and CMV-seropositive.

The CDR3 loop is CASSLPTSGGNPSSYNEQFF. For the CDR3, the DNA is TGCGCCAGCAGCCTTCCGACTAGCGGGGGTAACCCGAGCTCCTACAATGAGCAGTTCTTC. The gene calls are TRBV4-1 and TRBJ2-1; 12 bases map to TRBD2. The junction had 13 bases not matched to a gene; V was cut back by 4 bases and J by 0 bases. CDR1 is MGHRA, CDR2 YSYEKL, per germline. CDR3 length: 20 residues.

The V gene is TRBV28, the J gene TRBJ2-5; 7 bases match TRBD2. Germline CDR1 MDHEN, CDR2 SYDVKM. The CDR3 is 15 residues long. Losses at the gene ends were 2 bases for V and 5 bases for J; bases not matched to a gene: 8. The CDR3 DNA reads TGTGCCAGCAGTTTAACCGAGACTAGCAGCGAGACCCAGTACTTC. It translates to CASSLTETSSETQYF.

A single count supports this clone. This chain links TRBV7-9 with TRBJ2-1; a possible D gene is TRBD1 (5 bases). This CDR3 contains 15 residues. Trimming stripped 1 base from V and 2 bases from J, with 9 bases between. The germline V gene encodes CDR1 SEHNR and CDR2 FQNEAQ (reference sequence). In nucleotides, the CDR3 is TGTGCCAGCAGCTTAGGGGCAGGGCCCTACAATGAGCAGTTCTTC. Amino acid sequence: CASSLGAGPYNEQFF.

The chain employs TRBV27 and TRBJ2-4, with a tentative D call TRBD1 (6 bases). V was trimmed by 3 bases and J by 8 bases, leaving 11 bases between them. Germline CDR1 is MNHEY and CDR2 is SMNVEV (reference sequence). CDR3 length: 13 residues. CDR3 sequence reads: CASSFGQKYIQYF. DNA for the CDR3: TGTGCCAGCAGTTTCGGACAGAAATACATTCAGTACTTC.

The chain carries TRBV7-2 and TRBJ2-7; 13 nucleotides line up with TRBD2. Trimming cost V 5 bases and J 4 bases; bases outside gene matches: 11. Germline loops: CDR1 SGHTA, CDR2 FQGNSA. CDR3 length: 17 residues. The CDR3 DNA reads as TGTGCCAGCAGCCCGACTAGCGGGAGGCCCACACCGTACGAGCAGTACTTC. Translation: CASSPTSGRPTPYEQYF.

CDR3 protein: CASSSGTGPDTQYF. The CDR3 region has the DNA TGTGCCAGCAGCTCAGGGACAGGGCCAGATACGCAGTATTTT. The rearrangement uses TRBV5-4 and TRBJ2-3, with 9 bases fitting TRBD1. The J segment lost 4 bases and the V segment lost 3 bases, leaving 3 bases of the junction unmatched. CDR1 SGHNT and CDR2 YYREEE come from the germline V gene (reference sequence). CDR3 length equals 14 residues.

The V and J genes are TRBV27 and TRBJ2-2, with 7 bases aligning to TRBD2. Germline V gene data show CDR1 as MNHEY and CDR2 as SMNVEV (reference sequence). This CDR3 is 16 amino acids long. The V and J ends lost 5 bases and 5 bases, in that order; junction bases with no gene match: 11. The DNA for the CDR3 is TGTGCCAGCAGTCCCGGGGGAGGGACTATGACCGGGGAGCTGTTTTTT. Its protein is CASSPGGGTMTGELFF.

The rearrangement joins TRBV15 to TRBJ1-5; D is possibly TRBD1 (6 bases). The CDR3 has 20 amino acids. CDR1 is LNHNV, CDR2 YYDKDF, per germline (reference sequence). V gave up 0 bases and J gave up 1 base, with 22 bases separating them. Here the CDR3 DNA reads TGTGCCACCAGCAGAGATAGGAGACCAAGGGGGATTGACAGCAATCAGCCCCAGCATTTT. Translating gives CATSRDRRPRGIDSNQPQHF. The entire variable domain, with the rest obtained from reference TRBV15 and TRBJ1-5, is as follows: DAMVIQNPRYQVTQFGKPVTLSCSQTLNHNVMYWYQQKSSQAPKLLFHYYDKDFNNEADTPDNFQSRRPNTSFCFLDIRSPGLGDTAMYLCATSRDRRPRGIDSNQPQHFGDGTRLSIL.

This clone was counted a few times. This chain joins TRBV13 and TRBJ2-7; 8 nucleotides match TRBD1. In germline, CDR1 is PRHDT, CDR2 FYEKMQ (reference sequence). J lost 3 bases, V lost 7 bases, and 11 bases had no gene match. The CDR3 loop spans 15 amino acids. The CDR3 nucleotides are TGTGCCAGCACCAAGGGACAGGATAACCTCTACGAGCAGTACTTC. It translates to CASTKGQDNLYEQYF. Looking up the rest from reference TRBV13 and TRBJ2-7 gives the full variable domain: AAGVIQSPRHLIKEKRETATLKCYPIPRHDTVYWYQQGPGQDPQFLISFYEKMQSDKGSIPDRFSAQQFSDYHSELNMSSLELGDSALYFCASTKGQDNLYEQYFGPGTRLTVT.

J is TRBJ1-5 and V is TRBV19; maybe TRBD1 (5 bases). There are 16 residues in the CDR3. V was shortened by 7 bases and J by 4 bases, with 20 bases between the two germline ends. Germline assignment: CDR1 LNHDA and CDR2 SQIVND (reference sequence). CDR3 DNA sequence: TGTGCCAGTACCGAAACGTCCGGGACTCCGAATCAGCCCCAGCATTTT. Protein sequence: CASTETSGTPNQPQHF.

V and J are TRBV18 and TRBJ2-7; 9 bases agree with TRBD2. Trimming took 0 bases from V and 3 from J; bases not matched to a gene: 9. Per germline, CDR1 KGHSH and CDR2 LQKENI. The CDR3 contains 17 residues. In DNA, the CDR3 is TGTGCCAGCTCACCACCTTTACTAGCGGGTGATTTCTACGAGCAGTACTTC. Protein: CASSPPLLAGDFYEQYF.

The gene calls are TRBV6-5 and TRBJ2-1; TRBD2 might be the D (6 bases). Germline lookup yields CDR1 MNHEY and CDR2 SVGAGI. The V and J ends lost 6 bases and 2 bases respectively, with 14 bases between them. This CDR3 contains 15 residues. The CDR3 sequence: CASRLGGDAYNEQFF. The CDR3 DNA reads TGTGCCAGCAGATTGGGCGGGGATGCCTACAATGAGCAGTTCTTC.

The V gene is TRBV19, the J gene TRBJ1-1; D is unclear. The CDR3 runs to 13 residues. Between the trimmed V and J ends, which lost 2 bases and 3 bases, there was a span of 7 bases. The germline V gene has CDR1 LNHDA and CDR2 SQIVND (reference sequence). CDR3 nucleotides: TGTGCCAGTAGTATAACAGTAGACACTGAAGCTTTCTTT. Protein: CASSITVDTEAFF.

The chain carries TRBV29-1 and TRBJ1-2; 8 bases are a match to TRBD1. V dropped 6 bases and J dropped 5; count of bases not matched to a gene: 8. The CDR3 loop spans 13 amino acids. Germline V CDR1 and CDR2: SQVTM, ANQGSEA. The CDR3 spells CSVRTGPLYGYTF. The CDR3 DNA reads as TGCAGCGTGCGGACAGGGCCCCTATATGGCTACACCTTC. The whole variable domain, filled in from reference TRBV29-1 and TRBJ1-2, reads SAVISQKPSRDICQRGTSLTIQCQVDSQVTMMFWYRQQPGQSLTLIATANQGSEATYESGFVIDKFPISRPNLTFSTLTVSNMSPEDSSIYLCSVRTGPLYGYTFGSGTRLTVV.

CDR3 loop: CASSIGAGTGEETQYF. The CDR3 DNA reads as TGTGCCAGCAGCATTGGAGCCGGGACAGGGGAAGAGACCCAGTACTTC. The rearrangement links TRBV9 to TRBJ2-5; TRBD1 agrees at 10 bases. Trimming took 4 bases from V and 3 from J; bases not matched to a gene: 9. Germline lookup yields CDR1 SGDLS and CDR2 YYNGEE. The CDR3 spans 16 residues.

This sequence joins TRBV7-9 and TRBJ2-7; the match to TRBD2 covers 12 bases. The V gene end was trimmed by 6 bases and the J gene end by 2 bases; junction bases not matched to a gene: 5. CDR3 length equals 15 residues. CDR1 is SEHNR, CDR2 FQNEAQ, per germline (reference sequence). For the CDR3, the DNA is TGTGCCAGCAGGCGGACTAGCGGGGAAACCTACGAGCAGTACTTC. Translation gives CASRRTSGETYEQYF.

The chain has TRBV7-2 and TRBJ2-1, with D tentatively TRBD2 (6 bases). The germline V gene has CDR1 SGHTA and CDR2 FQGNSA. Trimming stripped 5 bases from V and 0 bases from J, with 11 bases between. This CDR3 region has 15 residues. CDR3 region: CASSPPTSSYNEQFF. DNA for the CDR3: TGTGCCAGCAGCCCTCCGACTAGCTCCTACAATGAGCAGTTCTTC.

The chain joins TRBV7-9 to TRBJ2-3, with a tentative D call TRBD1 (6 bases). Trimming pared 5 bases from V and 7 bases from J, leaving 13 bases between. CDR1 and CDR2 from the germline V gene are SEHNR and FQNEAQ (reference sequence). The CDR3 is 13 residues long. The CDR3 reads CASSVPGHHTQYF. CDR3 nucleotides: TGTGCCAGCAGCGTACCGGGACATCATACGCAGTATTTT.

The J gene is TRBJ2-3, the V gene TRBV4-2; 9 positions agree with TRBD2. Looked up from germline, CDR1 is LGHNA and CDR2 is YNFKEQ. The CDR3 extends over 20 amino acids. Trimming at V came to 6 bases and at J to 2 bases, leaving 21 bases not matched to a gene. The CDR3 here is CASRSRLAEAQPLSTDTQYF. The DNA of the CDR3 is TGTGCCAGCAGATCCAGACTAGCGGAAGCTCAACCCCTCTCCACAGATACGCAGTATTTT.

J is TRBJ2-3 and V is TRBV19, with 7 bases fitting TRBD1. The CDR3 spans 15 residues. Trimming cost V 7 bases and J 5 bases; bases outside gene matches: 12. Germline V gene lookup returns CDR1 LNHDA and CDR2 SQIVND (reference sequence). In DNA, the CDR3 is TGTGCCAGTACCCCACGGGACAGCCTTAGAGATACGCAGTATTTT. This sequence encodes CASTPRDSLRDTQYF.

The gene calls are TRBV7-9 and TRBJ2-7, with a possible D match to TRBD2 (7 bases). V lost 4 bases to trimming and J lost 0 bases, with 16 bases between them. The germline V gene has CDR1 SEHNR and CDR2 FQNEAQ (reference sequence). CDR3 size: 16 residues. The CDR3 here is CASSSWEGVSSYEQYF. In DNA, the CDR3 is TGTGCCAGCAGCTCGTGGGAGGGGGTGAGCTCCTACGAGCAGTACTTC. The full variable domain, with the rest looked up from reference TRBV7-9 and TRBJ2-7, is DTGVSQNPRHKITKRGQNVTFRCDPISEHNRLYWYRQTLGQGPEFLTYFQNEAQLEKSRLLSDRFSAERPKGSFSTLEIQRTEQGDSAMYLCASSSWEGVSSYEQYFGPGTRLTVT.

CDR3 protein: CASSQAVLASGTGEQYF. The CDR3 DNA follows: TGCGCCAGCAGCCAAGCTGTTCTGGCTAGCGGGACGGGGGAGCAGTACTTC. The rearrangement joins TRBV4-1 to TRBJ2-7, with 9 nucleotides matching TRBD2. J gave up 7 bases and V 1 base, and 14 bases lay outside the gene matches. The CDR3 extends over 17 amino acids. Germline-derived CDR1 and CDR2 are MGHRA and YSYEKL.

The table lists this clone with a count of one. The chain carries TRBV7-8 and TRBJ1-5; no clear D gene. Germline V gene data show CDR1 as SGHVS and CDR2 as FQNEAQ. V was pared by 0 bases and J by 7 bases, with 4 bases between. CDR3 length equals 12 residues. In DNA form, the CDR3 reads TGTGCCAGCAGCTTAGCTGGCCAGCCCCAGCATTTT. It encodes CASSLAGQPQHF.

The chain joins TRBV4-1 to TRBJ1-5, with 10 bases lining up with TRBD1. This CDR3 region has 18 residues. V lost 2 bases to trimming and J lost 7 bases; unmatched junction nucleotides: 14. CDR1 is MGHRA, CDR2 YSYEKL, per germline. CDR3 in DNA: TGCGCCAGCAGCCAAACTGGACAGGGGGTTTGGATGATGCAGCCCCAGCATTTT. Translated: CASSQTGQGVWMMQPQHF.